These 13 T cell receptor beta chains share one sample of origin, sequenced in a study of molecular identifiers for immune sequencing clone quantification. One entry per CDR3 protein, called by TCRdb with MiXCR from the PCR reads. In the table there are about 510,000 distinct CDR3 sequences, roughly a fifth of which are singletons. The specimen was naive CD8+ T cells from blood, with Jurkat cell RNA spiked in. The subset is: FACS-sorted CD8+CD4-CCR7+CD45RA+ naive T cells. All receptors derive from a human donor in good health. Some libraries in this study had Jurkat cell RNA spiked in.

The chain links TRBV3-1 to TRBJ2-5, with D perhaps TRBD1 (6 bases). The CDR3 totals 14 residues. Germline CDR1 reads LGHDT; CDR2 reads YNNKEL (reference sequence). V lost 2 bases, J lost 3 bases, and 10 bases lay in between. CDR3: CASSQQGHKETQYF. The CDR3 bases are TGTGCCAGCAGCCAACAGGGGCATAAAGAGACCCAGTACTTC.

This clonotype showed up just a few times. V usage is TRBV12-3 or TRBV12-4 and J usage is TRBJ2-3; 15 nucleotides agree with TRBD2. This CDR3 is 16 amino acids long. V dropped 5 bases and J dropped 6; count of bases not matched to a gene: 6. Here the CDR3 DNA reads TGTGCCAGCAGTCCGCGGACTAGCGGGGGGGATGATACGCAGTATTTT. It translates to CASSPRTSGGDDTQYF.

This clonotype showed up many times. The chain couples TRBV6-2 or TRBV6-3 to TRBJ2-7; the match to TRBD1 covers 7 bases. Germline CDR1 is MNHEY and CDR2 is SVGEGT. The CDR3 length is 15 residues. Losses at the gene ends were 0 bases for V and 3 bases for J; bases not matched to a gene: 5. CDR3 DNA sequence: TGTGCCAGCAGTTACTCAAGGACAGGCGACTACGAGCAGTACTTC. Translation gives CASSYSRTGDYEQYF.

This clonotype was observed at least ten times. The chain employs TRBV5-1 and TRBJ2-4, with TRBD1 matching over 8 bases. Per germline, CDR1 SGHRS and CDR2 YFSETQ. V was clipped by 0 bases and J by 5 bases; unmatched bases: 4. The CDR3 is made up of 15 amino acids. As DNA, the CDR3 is TGCGCCAGCAGCTTGGCACCAGGGGGCGAAAACATTCAGTACTTC. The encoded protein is CASSLAPGGENIQYF.

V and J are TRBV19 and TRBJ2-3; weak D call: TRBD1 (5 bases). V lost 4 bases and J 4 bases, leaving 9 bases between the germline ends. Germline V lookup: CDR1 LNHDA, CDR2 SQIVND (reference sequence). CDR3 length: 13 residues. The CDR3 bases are TGTGCCAGTAGTACTTCAGGGTCAGATACGCAGTATTTT. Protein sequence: CASSTSGSDTQYF.

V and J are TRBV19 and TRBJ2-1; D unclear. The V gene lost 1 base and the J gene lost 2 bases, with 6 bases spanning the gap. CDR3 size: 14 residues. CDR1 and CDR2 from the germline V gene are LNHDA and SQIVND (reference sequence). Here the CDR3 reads CASSIGTAYNEQFF. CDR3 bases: TGTGCCAGTAGTATAGGTACGGCCTACAATGAGCAGTTCTTC.

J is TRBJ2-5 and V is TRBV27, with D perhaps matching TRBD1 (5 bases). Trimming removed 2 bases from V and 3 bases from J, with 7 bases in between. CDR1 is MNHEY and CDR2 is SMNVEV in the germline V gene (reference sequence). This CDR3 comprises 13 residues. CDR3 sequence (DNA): TGTGCCAGCAGTTTAATAGGGGAAGAGACCCAGTACTTC. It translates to CASSLIGEETQYF.

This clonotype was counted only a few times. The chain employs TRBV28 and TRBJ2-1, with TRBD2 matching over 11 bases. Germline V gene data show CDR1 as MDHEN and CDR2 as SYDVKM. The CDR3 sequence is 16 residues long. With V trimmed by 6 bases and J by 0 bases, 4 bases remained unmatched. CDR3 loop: CASSNLAGGSYNEQFF. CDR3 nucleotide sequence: TGTGCCAGCAGCAACCTAGCGGGAGGCTCCTACAATGAGCAGTTCTTC.

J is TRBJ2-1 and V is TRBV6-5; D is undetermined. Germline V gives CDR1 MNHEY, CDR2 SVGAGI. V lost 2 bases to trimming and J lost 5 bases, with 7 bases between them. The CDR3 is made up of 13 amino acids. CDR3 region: CASSYPGNNEQFF. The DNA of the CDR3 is TGTGCCAGCAGTTACCCCGGCAACAATGAGCAGTTCTTC.

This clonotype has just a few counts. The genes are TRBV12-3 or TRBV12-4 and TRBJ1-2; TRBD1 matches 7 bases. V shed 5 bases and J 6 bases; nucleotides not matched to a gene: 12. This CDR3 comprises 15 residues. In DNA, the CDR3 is TGTGCCAGCAGTCCGGGACAGACAATTTTAAATGGCTACACCTTC. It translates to CASSPGQTILNGYTF.

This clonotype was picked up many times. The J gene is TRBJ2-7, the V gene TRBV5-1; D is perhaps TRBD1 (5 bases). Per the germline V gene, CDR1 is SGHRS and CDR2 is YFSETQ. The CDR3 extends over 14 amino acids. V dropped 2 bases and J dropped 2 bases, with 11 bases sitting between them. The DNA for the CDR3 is TGCGCCAGCAGCTTTTGGCAGGGCGCCTACGAGCAGTACTTC. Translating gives CASSFWQGAYEQYF.

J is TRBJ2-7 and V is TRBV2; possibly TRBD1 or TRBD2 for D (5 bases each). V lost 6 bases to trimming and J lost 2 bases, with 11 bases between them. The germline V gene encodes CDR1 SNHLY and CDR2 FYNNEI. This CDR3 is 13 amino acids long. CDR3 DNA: TGTGCCAGCAGGGGGGACGTAACCTACGAGCAGTACTTC. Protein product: CASRGDVTYEQYF.

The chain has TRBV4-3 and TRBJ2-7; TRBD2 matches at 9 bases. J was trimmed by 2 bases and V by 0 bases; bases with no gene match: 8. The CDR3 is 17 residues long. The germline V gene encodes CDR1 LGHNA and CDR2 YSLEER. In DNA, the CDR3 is TGCGCCAGCAGCCAAGACCTTCCACTAGCGGGTCCCTACGAGCAGTACTTC. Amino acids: CASSQDLPLAGPYEQYF.